This TCR beta chain comes out of a study of CD8 T cells in Susac syndrome. Germline CDR1 reads SGHRS; CDR2 reads YFSETQ. The CDR3 consists of 13 residues. The V end was cut by 6 bases, the J end by 7 bases, with 14 bases between. RNA was extracted with the RNeasy kit, and a quantity of roughly 0.5 to 1 ug was reverse transcribed using random hexamers. Across 54 Vbeta and 13 Jbeta, TCR beta CDR3 was amplified with immunoSEQ multiplex PCR. TCRdb reanalysed the immunoSEQ multiplex PCR reads using MiXCR and keeps one entry per CDR3 protein. The sample records 150,000 to 200,000 distinct CDR3 sequences, around 93% being singletons. Sequencing of TCR beta, carried out with a high-throughput approach, was applied to CD8+ and CD4+ T cells from the blood. The multiple sclerosis controls comprised treatment-naive patients whose relapsing-remitting disease was stable or active. CD8+ and CD4+ T cells were negatively isolated; TEMRA cells were FACS-enriched.

This chain connects TRBV5-1 to TRBJ1-5, with D perhaps matching TRBD1 (6 bases). The sequencing input was CD4+ T cells from PBMCs. The TCR sequence derives from a human donor with multiple sclerosis. DNA of the CDR3: TGCGCCAGCACTTTGACCAGGGGCCAGCCCCAGCATTTT. It specifies CASTLTRGQPQHF.